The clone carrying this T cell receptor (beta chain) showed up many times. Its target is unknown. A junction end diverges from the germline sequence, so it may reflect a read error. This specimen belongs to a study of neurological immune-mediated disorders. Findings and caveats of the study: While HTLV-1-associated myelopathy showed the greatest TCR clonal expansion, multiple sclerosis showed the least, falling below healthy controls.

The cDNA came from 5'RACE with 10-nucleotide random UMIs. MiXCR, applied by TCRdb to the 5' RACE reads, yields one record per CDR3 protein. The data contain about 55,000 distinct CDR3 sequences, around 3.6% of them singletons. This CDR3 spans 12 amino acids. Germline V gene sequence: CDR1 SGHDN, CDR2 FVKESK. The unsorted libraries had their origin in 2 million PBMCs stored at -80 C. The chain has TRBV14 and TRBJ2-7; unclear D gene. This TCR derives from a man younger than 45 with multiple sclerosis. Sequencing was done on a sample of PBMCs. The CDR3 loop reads CANSHRSYEQYF. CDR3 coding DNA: TGTGCCAACAGCCACCGTTCCTACGAGCAGTACTTC.